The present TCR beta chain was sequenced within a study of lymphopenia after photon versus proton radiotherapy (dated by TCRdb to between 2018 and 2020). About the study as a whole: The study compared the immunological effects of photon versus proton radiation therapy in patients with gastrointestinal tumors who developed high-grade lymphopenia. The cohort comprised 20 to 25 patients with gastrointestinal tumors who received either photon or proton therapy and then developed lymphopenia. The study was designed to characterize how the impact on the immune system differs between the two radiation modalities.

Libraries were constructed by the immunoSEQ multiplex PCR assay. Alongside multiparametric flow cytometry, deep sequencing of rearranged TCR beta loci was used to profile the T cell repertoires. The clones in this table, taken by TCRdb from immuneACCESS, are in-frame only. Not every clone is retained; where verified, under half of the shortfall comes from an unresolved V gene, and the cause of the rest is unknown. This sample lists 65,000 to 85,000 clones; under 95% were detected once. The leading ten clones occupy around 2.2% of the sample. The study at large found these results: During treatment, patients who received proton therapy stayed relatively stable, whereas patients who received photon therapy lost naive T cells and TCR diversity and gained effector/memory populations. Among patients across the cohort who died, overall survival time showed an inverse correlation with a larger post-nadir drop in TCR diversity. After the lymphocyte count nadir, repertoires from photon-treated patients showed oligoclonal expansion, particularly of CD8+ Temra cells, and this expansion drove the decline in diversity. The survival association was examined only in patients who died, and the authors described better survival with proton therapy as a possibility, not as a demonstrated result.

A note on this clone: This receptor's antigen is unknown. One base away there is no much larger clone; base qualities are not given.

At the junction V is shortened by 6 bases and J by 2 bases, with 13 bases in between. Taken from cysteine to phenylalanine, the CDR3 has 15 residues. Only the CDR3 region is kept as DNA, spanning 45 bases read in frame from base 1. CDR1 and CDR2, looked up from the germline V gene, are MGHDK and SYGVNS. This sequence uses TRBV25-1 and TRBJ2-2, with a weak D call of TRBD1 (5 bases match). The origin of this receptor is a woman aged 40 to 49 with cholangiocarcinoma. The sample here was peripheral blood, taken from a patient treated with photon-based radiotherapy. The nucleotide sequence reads TGTGCCAGCAGGCCCGACAGCAGAAACACCGGGGAGCTGTTTTTT. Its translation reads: CASRPDSRNTGELFF.